This T cell receptor beta chain is drawn from a study of blood T cells in healthy people across ages. This clonotype was picked up a small number of times. Germline V CDR1 and CDR2: SNHLY, FYNNEI. The CDR3 length is 14 residues. The ends were cut back, 2 bases at V and 5 bases at J, with 10 bases in the middle. The authors ran a second PCR of about 7 to 11 cycles using a sample-barcoded 5' primer and a J-beta primer mix. MiXCR, run by TCRdb on the 5' RACE reads, gives a single entry per CDR3 protein. This table holds about 670,000 distinct CDR3 sequences, 52% found once. Material: blood. This TCR was sampled from a woman older than 75 in good health. V is TRBV2 and J is TRBJ1-5; D is possibly TRBD1 (6 bases). The CDR3 is CASSETGRYQPQHF. As DNA, the CDR3 is TGTGCCAGCAGTGAAACAGGGAGGTATCAGCCCCAGCATTTT.